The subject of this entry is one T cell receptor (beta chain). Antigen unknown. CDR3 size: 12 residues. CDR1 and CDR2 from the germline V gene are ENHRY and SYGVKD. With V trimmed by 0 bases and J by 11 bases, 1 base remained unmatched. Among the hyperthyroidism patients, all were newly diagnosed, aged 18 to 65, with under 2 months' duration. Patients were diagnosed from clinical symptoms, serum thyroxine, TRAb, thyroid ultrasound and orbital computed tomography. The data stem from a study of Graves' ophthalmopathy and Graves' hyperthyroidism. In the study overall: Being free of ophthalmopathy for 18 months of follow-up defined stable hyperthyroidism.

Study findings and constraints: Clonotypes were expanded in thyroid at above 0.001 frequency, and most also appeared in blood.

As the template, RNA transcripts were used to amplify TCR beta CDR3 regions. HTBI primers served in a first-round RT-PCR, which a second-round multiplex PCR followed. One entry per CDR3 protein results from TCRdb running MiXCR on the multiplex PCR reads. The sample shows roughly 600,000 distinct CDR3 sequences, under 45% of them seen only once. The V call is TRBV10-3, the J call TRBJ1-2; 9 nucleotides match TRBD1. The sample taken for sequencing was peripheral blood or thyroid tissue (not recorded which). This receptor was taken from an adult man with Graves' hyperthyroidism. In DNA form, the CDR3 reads TGTGCCATCAGTGAGTCGGGACAGGGTTACACCTTC. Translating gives CAISESGQGYTF.